These 21 T cell receptor beta chains came from one sample sequenced in a study of response to subunit inactivated influenza vaccine (dated by TCRdb to the late 2010s). Preparation of the library involved RT-PCR. Sequencing instrument: Illumina HiSeq 2500. TCRdb trimmed public reads at Q25 via fastp, called clones via MiXCR and kept in-frame beta chains. Rows with a matching CDR3 protein are joined into one entry that keeps the most common DNA and genes. The sample contains fewer than 600,000 distinct CDR3 sequences, roughly 7.6% of them found a single time. Of the sample, about 12% is held by the ten largest clones. Sequenced here: PBMCs from blood, sampled around 25 months after vaccination. The receptors originated from a man aged 50 to 69 who received an inactivated influenza vaccine. Donor details come from another sample of the same person, matched by shared clones.

This clonotype was seen a few times. This chain uses TRBV9 with TRBJ1-5; weak D call: TRBD1 (6 bases). The V end lost 2 bases, the J end lost 1 base, and 10 bases lay between the germline ends. CDR3 size: 15 residues. The germline CDR1 and CDR2 sequences are SGDLS and YYNGEE. The CDR3 protein is CASSVGTTSNQPQHF. As DNA, the CDR3 is TGTGCCAGCAGCGTCGGGACAACGAGCAATCAGCCCCAGCATTTT.

The V and J genes are TRBV6-1 and TRBJ2-5; TRBD2 agrees at 14 bases. The CDR3 has 15 amino acids. V shed 6 bases, J shed 7 bases, and the junction held 7 bases outside the gene matches. Germline-derived CDR1 and CDR2 are MNHNS and SASEGT. CDR3: CASRQGLAGAGTQYF. In nucleotides, the CDR3 is TGTGCCAGCAGGCAGGGACTAGCGGGGGCAGGGACCCAGTACTTC.

This clonotype was recorded at least ten times. The gene calls are TRBV20-1 and TRBJ1-1; 7 bases match TRBD1. With 0 bases clipped from V and 5 bases from J, the junction kept 9 bases outside the gene matches. This CDR3 contains 15 residues. Germline CDR1 reads DFQATT; CDR2 reads SNEGSKA (reference sequence). The CDR3 sequence: CSARDPRQGGTEAFF. For the CDR3, the DNA is TGCAGTGCTAGAGATCCCCGACAGGGTGGTACTGAAGCTTTCTTT.

The rearrangement joins TRBV7-2 to TRBJ2-7, with a weak D call TRBD1 (6 bases). This CDR3 comprises 14 residues. V lost 5 bases to trimming and J lost 1 base, with 12 bases between them. CDR1 is SGHTA, CDR2 FQGNSA, per germline. This CDR3 is CASSGLTGSYEQYF. CDR3 sequence (DNA): TGTGCCAGCAGCGGATTGACAGGATCCTACGAGCAGTACTTC.

This clonotype was observed a few times. The gene calls are TRBV6-1 and TRBJ2-5; TRBD2 matches 10 bases. After removal of 1 base from V and 4 bases from J, the junction contained 12 bases not matched to a gene. The length of the CDR3 is 18 residues. Germline V gene sequence: CDR1 MNHNS, CDR2 SASEGT. CDR3 sequence (DNA): TGTGCCAGCAGTGAAGATCTAGCGGGAGAAATATGGGGAGAGACCCAGTACTTC. Translating gives CASSEDLAGEIWGETQYF.

This clonotype was observed a handful of times. The rearrangement joins TRBV20-1 to TRBJ2-5; possible D gene TRBD1, 6 bases. V was pared by 6 bases and J by 0 bases, with 14 bases between. This CDR3 region has 14 residues. From germline, CDR1 is DFQATT and CDR2 SNEGSKA (reference sequence). The CDR3 sequence is CSALRGRHQETQYF. DNA for the CDR3: TGCAGTGCCCTCAGGGGACGGCACCAAGAGACCCAGTACTTC.

The chain links TRBV20-1 to TRBJ2-7, with D unresolved. Trimming shortened V by 1 base and J by 2 bases, and 15 bases separated the two germline ends. The CDR3 contains 15 residues. Per germline, CDR1 DFQATT and CDR2 SNEGSKA (reference sequence). CDR3 region: CSARGNRDATYEQYF. The CDR3 DNA sequence: TGCAGTGCTAGAGGAAACAGAGATGCGACCTACGAGCAGTACTTC.

This clonotype was seen at least ten times. V is TRBV7-8 and J is TRBJ2-7; tentative D call: TRBD2 (5 bases). The CDR3 sequence is 14 residues long. CDR1 and CDR2 from the germline V gene are SGHVS and FQNEAQ. Trimming pared 5 bases from V and 0 bases from J, leaving 11 bases between. CDR3 residues: CASSPRGSSYEQYF. The CDR3 coding sequence is TGTGCCAGCAGCCCCCGGGGTAGCTCCTACGAGCAGTACTTC. The whole variable domain, filled in from reference TRBV7-8 and TRBJ2-7, reads GAGVSQSPRYKVAKRGQDVALRCDPISGHVSLFWYQQALGQGPEFLTYFQNEAQLDKSGLPSDRFFAERPEGSVSTLKIQRTQQEDSAVYLCASSPRGSSYEQYFGPGTRLTVT.

The rearrangement joins TRBV12-3 or TRBV12-4 to TRBJ2-5; TRBD2 agrees at 9 bases. V shed 6 bases, J shed 4 bases, and the junction held 9 bases outside the gene matches. The CDR3 contains 15 residues. This chain's CDR3 is CASRGGLAGRETQYF. Written as DNA, the CDR3 is TGTGCCAGCAGGGGGGGGCTAGCGGGGCGAGAGACCCAGTACTTC.

The sample holds many counts of this clonotype. This chain uses TRBV7-9 with TRBJ1-3, with TRBD1 identical over 7 bases. This CDR3 comprises 14 residues. V lost 4 bases and J lost 4; bases outside the gene matches: 4. The germline CDR1 and CDR2 sequences are SEHNR and FQNEAQ (reference sequence). Written as DNA, the CDR3 is TGTGCCAGCAGCTCGACAGGGAGAGGAAACACCATATATTTT. It codes for CASSSTGRGNTIYF.

This clonotype was counted between two and nine times. The V and J genes are TRBV24-1 and TRBJ2-5; D is perhaps TRBD2 (5 bases). The CDR3 runs to 14 residues. The V end lost 3 bases, the J end lost 5 bases, and 12 bases lay between the germline ends. Germline values: CDR1 KGHDR, CDR2 SFDVKD. This CDR3 reads CATSDRTFAETQYF. CDR3 DNA: TGTGCCACCAGTGATCGGACTTTCGCCGAGACCCAGTACTTC.

This clonotype was observed a few times. This rearrangement joins TRBV6-2 or TRBV6-3 to TRBJ2-3; 7 positions match TRBD2. J was trimmed by 5 bases and V by 2 bases; bases with no gene match: 7. The CDR3 is 15 amino acids. CDR1 is MNHEY, CDR2 SVGEGT, per germline. The CDR3 nucleotides are TGTGCCAGCAGTTACGATTGGACGGGAGGAGATACGCAGTATTTT. Its translation is CASSYDWTGGDTQYF.

This clonotype was picked up a small number of times. This chain connects TRBV5-1 to TRBJ2-3, with 7 positions matching TRBD2. Losses at the gene ends were 5 bases for V and 6 bases for J; bases not matched to a gene: 9. CDR1 and CDR2 from the germline V gene are SGHRS and YFSETQ. The CDR3 is 14 amino acids. For the CDR3, the DNA is TGCGCCAGCAGTCCGGGACTACCCGCCGATACGCAGTATTTT. This sequence encodes CASSPGLPADTQYF. Supplemented by reference TRBV5-1 and TRBJ2-3, the full variable domain reads KAGVTQTPRYLIKTRGQQVTLSCSPISGHRSVSWYQQTPGQGLQFLFEYFSETQRNKGNFPGRFSGRQFSNSRSEMNVSTLELGDSALYLCASSPGLPADTQYFGPGTRLTVL.

This clonotype turned up a few times. V gene TRBV6-2 or TRBV6-3 combines with J gene TRBJ2-2, with TRBD1 matching 7 bases. The V gene's germline CDR1 is MNHEY and CDR2 SVGEGT. The CDR3 spans 15 residues. The junction had 4 bases not matched to a gene; V was cut back by 2 bases and J by 4 bases. CDR3 in DNA: TGTGCCAGCAGTTACCCGACAGGGCGCACCGGGGAGCTGTTTTTT. Amino acid sequence: CASSYPTGRTGELFF.

This clonotype was observed a few times. The V and J genes are TRBV20-1 and TRBJ2-1; 7 bases match TRBD2. Germline loops: CDR1 DFQATT, CDR2 SNEGSKA (reference sequence). V lost 1 base to trimming and J lost 8 bases; unmatched junction nucleotides: 11. This CDR3 spans 15 amino acids. The CDR3 loop is CSARASLAFGDEQFF. CDR3 nucleotide sequence: TGCAGTGCTAGAGCCTCACTAGCGTTCGGGGATGAGCAGTTCTTC.

The chain combines TRBV5-1 with TRBJ2-1; TRBD2 matches 7 bases. This CDR3 region has 15 residues. From germline, CDR1 is SGHRS and CDR2 YFSETQ. Losses at the gene ends were 2 bases for V and 5 bases for J; bases not matched to a gene: 7. CDR3: CASSFIAGGDNEQFF. CDR3 nucleotide sequence: TGCGCCAGCAGCTTTATAGCGGGCGGAGACAATGAGCAGTTCTTC.

This clonotype has ten or more counts. This sequence joins TRBV12-3 or TRBV12-4 and TRBJ1-2; maybe TRBD1 (5 bases). The CDR3 sequence is 13 residues long. The germline V and J ends were trimmed by 2 bases and 7 bases, with 11 bases remaining between them. In DNA form, the CDR3 reads TGTGCCAGCAGTTTAAGGGGTATGGGTGGCTACACCTTC. Its translation is CASSLRGMGGYTF.

This clonotype came up a few times. V and J are TRBV5-6 and TRBJ2-7, with 7 bases identical to TRBD1. The CDR3 sequence is 15 residues long. The germline CDR1 and CDR2 sequences are SGHDT and YYEEEE. The V gene end was trimmed by 2 bases and the J gene end by 3 bases; junction bases not matched to a gene: 8. CDR3 DNA: TGTGCCAGCAGCTTAGGGGACAGACCTAACTACGAGCAGTACTTC. This sequence encodes CASSLGDRPNYEQYF.

This clonotype was seen a handful of times. The rearrangement uses TRBV5-6 and TRBJ1-4, with 10 bases that match TRBD1. V dropped 4 bases and J dropped 6; count of bases not matched to a gene: 3. CDR1 SGHDT and CDR2 YYEEEE come from the germline V gene. This CDR3 has 14 residues. The CDR3 loop reads CASSTDRGDEKLFF. CDR3 bases: TGTGCCAGCAGCACGGACAGGGGGGATGAAAAACTGTTTTTT.

There are a few counts of this clonotype. The rearrangement uses TRBV5-4 and TRBJ1-1; 7 bases are a match to TRBD1. The junction had 5 bases not matched to a gene; V was cut back by 2 bases and J by 7 bases. Germline V gives CDR1 SGHNT, CDR2 YYREEE (reference sequence). This CDR3 comprises 13 residues. The CDR3, as DNA: TGTGCCAGCAGCTTTCAGGGGGGGAATGAAGCTTTCTTT. It codes for CASSFQGGNEAFF.

This clonotype was picked up one time. This rearrangement joins TRBV6-2 or TRBV6-3 to TRBJ2-7; 11 bases fit TRBD1. The V gene's germline CDR1 is MNHEY and CDR2 SVGEGT. The CDR3 is 18 residues long. V was clipped by 4 bases and J by 7 bases; unmatched bases: 18. CDR3 bases: TGTGCCAGCAGTTTCCTCCGGGACAGGGGGAATCGGTTAGGGGAGCAGTACTTC. Its protein product is CASSFLRDRGNRLGEQYF.